One and the same sample provided the 18 T cell receptor beta chains below, sequenced in a study of T-cell reconstitution after alpha-beta-depleted transplantation in children. The TCRbeta library was prepared with unique molecular identifiers. TCRdb itself ran the PCR reads through MiXCR, one entry per CDR3 protein. The sample records about 500,000 distinct CDR3 sequences, approximately 32% being singletons. The starting material was PBMCs from the stem cell graft donor, obtained from the stem cell graft. Every receptor here comes from a human donor who donated a stem cell graft to a child with aplastic anemia.

V gene TRBV27 combines with J gene TRBJ2-3, with a weak D call TRBD2 (5 bases). The germline CDR1 and CDR2 sequences are MNHEY and SMNVEV (reference sequence). CDR3 length equals 15 residues. V was trimmed by 7 bases and J by 3 bases, leaving 17 bases between them. This CDR3 is CASIRLGRGTDTQYF. The CDR3, as DNA: TGTGCCAGCATTCGGCTGGGTAGAGGGACAGATACGCAGTATTTT.

The J gene is TRBJ2-2, the V gene TRBV24-1; 15 bases agree with TRBD2. Germline V CDR1 and CDR2: KGHDR, SFDVKD. The trim removed 4 bases at V and 6 bases at J, leaving 8 bases unmatched. CDR3 length: 18 amino acids. The DNA for the CDR3 is TGTGCCACCAGTGACTCGGGGACTAGCGGGAGGCCATCCGGGGAGCTGTTTTTT. It is translated as CATSDSGTSGRPSGELFF.

The chain couples TRBV11-2 to TRBJ2-3; 11 bases are a match to TRBD2. Germline V CDR1 and CDR2: SGHAT, FQNNGV. The CDR3 totals 18 residues. Trimming took 0 bases from V and 4 from J; bases not matched to a gene: 9. The CDR3 is CASSLERLAGGGADTQYF. DNA for the CDR3: TGTGCCAGCAGCTTAGAGCGTCTAGCGGGGGGAGGAGCAGATACGCAGTATTTT.

About this clonotype itself: The junction departs from the called germline gene at one end, perhaps through a read error. This chain joins TRBV20-1 and TRBJ1-1; no reliable D call. There are 13 residues in the CDR3. The V gene's germline CDR1 is DFQATT and CDR2 SNEGSKA (reference sequence). The CDR3 DNA reads as TGCAGTTCTAGAGATGTAGAGAACACTGAAGCTTTCTTT. This translates into CSSRDVENTEAFF.

J is TRBJ1-1 and V is TRBV29-1; D gene unclear. This CDR3 region has 13 residues. Germline V gene data show CDR1 as SQVTM and CDR2 as ANQGSEA. Trimming removed 7 bases from V and 4 bases from J, with 16 bases in between. This CDR3 reads CSARKVGGTEAFF. CDR3 in DNA: TGCAGCGCCCGTAAGGTGGGTGGCACTGAAGCTTTCTTT. Based on the CDR3 plus reference TRBV29-1 and TRBJ1-1, the full variable domain is SAVISQKPSRDICQRGTSLTIQCQVDSQVTMMFWYRQQPGQSLTLIATANQGSEATYESGFVIDKFPISRPNLTFSTLTVSNMSPEDSSIYLCSARKVGGTEAFFGQGTRLTVV.

This clonotype was observed at least ten times. The chain carries TRBV20-1 and TRBJ1-1, with 7 bases fitting TRBD1. Trimming took 3 bases from V and 6 from J; bases not matched to a gene: 13. This CDR3 has 15 amino acids. CDR1 is DFQATT, CDR2 SNEGSKA, per germline (reference sequence). The CDR3 DNA reads as TGCAGTGCTAGGGTAACAGGGGAGGATAGGTCTGAAGCTTTCTTT. This gives the protein CSARVTGEDRSEAFF.

A note on this clonotype: The germline gene is not matched at one end of the junction; a read error may be the cause. The chain recombines TRBV15 with TRBJ2-7, with D perhaps TRBD2 (5 bases). Looked up from germline, CDR1 is LNHNV and CDR2 is YYDKDF (reference sequence). The CDR3 has 14 amino acids. This CDR3 is CVTSSGTNLYEQYF. As DNA, the CDR3 is TGTGTCACCAGCAGCGGCACGAACCTTTACGAGCAGTACTTC.

This clonotype was detected a few times. The chain uses TRBV7-2 and TRBJ1-4; D is perhaps TRBD1 (6 bases). The V and J ends lost 0 bases and 8 bases respectively, with 10 bases between them. This CDR3 contains 14 residues. CDR1 is SGHTA, CDR2 FQGNSA, per germline. The CDR3 DNA reads TGTGCCAGCAGCTTAGCCCGGGGGCGGGAAAAACTGTTTTTT. As protein: CASSLARGREKLFF.

This clonotype appeared a few times. J is TRBJ1-1 and V is TRBV15; D gene uncertain. Trimming took 6 bases from V and 2 from J, leaving 13 bases between them. This CDR3 has 14 residues. CDR1 and CDR2 (germline): LNHNV, YYDKDF (reference sequence). The CDR3 here is CATSPQGINTEAFF. The CDR3 coding sequence is TGTGCCACCAGTCCTCAAGGGATTAACACTGAAGCTTTCTTT.

This clonotype showed up just a few times. The chain is built from TRBV20-1 and TRBJ2-2; 13 bases map to TRBD2. CDR3 length equals 16 residues. V trimming: 3 bases; J trimming: 6 bases; junction bases outside the gene matches: 7. Germline loops: CDR1 DFQATT, CDR2 SNEGSKA (reference sequence). The CDR3 nucleotides are TGCAGTGCTAGTACTAGCGGGAGGGCCGATCCCGGGGAGCTGTTTTTT. Translating gives CSASTSGRADPGELFF.

This sequence joins TRBV2 and TRBJ2-5; D gene unclear. Germline CDR1 SNHLY, CDR2 FYNNEI. Trimming stripped 1 base from V and 5 bases from J, with 2 bases between. This CDR3 has 11 residues. The CDR3 DNA sequence: TGTGCCAGCAGTGAAGTGGAGACCCAGTACTTC. Its translation: CASSEVETQYF.

The chain recombines TRBV27 with TRBJ2-1; D is unclear. The germline V gene has CDR1 MNHEY and CDR2 SMNVEV (reference sequence). Trimming shortened V by 4 bases and J by 7 bases, and 11 bases separated the two germline ends. This CDR3 is built from 13 residues. The CDR3 nucleotides are TGTGCCAGCAGTTCCCCAGTGTTAAATGAGCAGTTCTTC. Residues: CASSSPVLNEQFF.

This clonotype was seen a few times. The genes are TRBV25-1 and TRBJ2-3; 7 bases align to TRBD1. J lost 2 bases, V lost 3 bases, and 5 bases had no gene match. This CDR3 has 15 amino acids. Germline V gene lookup returns CDR1 MGHDK and CDR2 SYGVNS. CDR3 sequence (DNA): TGTGCCAGCAGTGATCGGGACAGCCCCACAGATACGCAGTATTTT. Translation gives CASSDRDSPTDTQYF.

The chain carries TRBV20-1 and TRBJ1-2; D remains unclear. V was clipped by 3 bases and J by 3 bases, with 11 bases between them. The V gene's germline CDR1 is DFQATT and CDR2 SNEGSKA (reference sequence). CDR3 size: 13 residues. DNA of the CDR3: TGCAGTGCTAGCTTCGGTGCGGACTATGGCTACACCTTC. Its protein product is CSASFGADYGYTF.

This clonotype was counted a few times. This chain connects TRBV30 to TRBJ2-3; 10 bases fit TRBD1. CDR3 size: 15 residues. J lost 1 base, V lost 2 bases, and 3 bases had no gene match. Germline lookup yields CDR1 GTSNPN and CDR2 SVGIG (reference sequence). The CDR3 sequence: CAWSLGTGGTDTQYF. Here the CDR3 DNA reads TGTGCCTGGAGTTTAGGGACAGGGGGCACAGATACGCAGTATTTT.

The V and J genes are TRBV20-1 and TRBJ1-5; a weak D match, TRBD1 (6 bases). Trimming shortened V by 2 bases and J by 6 bases, and 20 bases separated the two germline ends. The CDR3 sequence is 16 residues long. The germline CDR1 and CDR2 sequences are DFQATT and SNEGSKA (reference sequence). CDR3 in amino acids: CSARPTAYRAGQPQHF. CDR3 nucleotides: TGCAGTGCTAGACCGACCGCATACAGGGCTGGTCAGCCCCAGCATTTT.

This rearrangement joins TRBV6-1 to TRBJ1-4; maybe TRBD1 (5 bases). Trimming left V 5 bases short and J 2 bases short, with 12 bases between. CDR1 MNHNS and CDR2 SASEGT come from the germline V gene. This CDR3 has 15 residues. The CDR3 protein is CASSPRAGTNEKLFF. The DNA for the CDR3 is TGTGCCAGCAGTCCCAGGGCAGGGACTAATGAAAAACTGTTTTTT.

This clonotype occurred a few times. The chain uses TRBV6-1 and TRBJ1-1; possibly TRBD1 for D (5 bases). The CDR3 covers 15 residues. The V gene lost 6 bases and the J gene lost 6 bases, with 20 bases spanning the gap. Germline CDR1 and CDR2: MNHNS and SASEGT. The CDR3 DNA reads TGTGCCAGCAGCCCACACGGCCCTCGGGACGCTGAAGCTTTCTTT. It codes for CASSPHGPRDAEAFF.